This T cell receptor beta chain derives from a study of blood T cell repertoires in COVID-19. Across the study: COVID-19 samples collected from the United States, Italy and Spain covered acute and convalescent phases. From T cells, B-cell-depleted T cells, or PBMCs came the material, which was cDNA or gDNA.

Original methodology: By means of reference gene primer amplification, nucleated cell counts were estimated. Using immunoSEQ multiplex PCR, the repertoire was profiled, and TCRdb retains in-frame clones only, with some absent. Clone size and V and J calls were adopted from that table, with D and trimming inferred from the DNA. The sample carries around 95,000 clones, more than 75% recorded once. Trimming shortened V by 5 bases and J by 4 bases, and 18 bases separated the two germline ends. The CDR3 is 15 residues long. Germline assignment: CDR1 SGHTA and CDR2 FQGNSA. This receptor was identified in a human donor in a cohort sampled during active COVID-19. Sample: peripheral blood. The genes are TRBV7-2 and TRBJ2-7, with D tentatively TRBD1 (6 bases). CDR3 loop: CASSASGTPFYEQYF. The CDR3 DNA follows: TGTGCCAGCAGCGCCTCCGGGACACCCTTTTACGAGCAGTACTTC.